These 2 T cell receptor beta chains were sequenced from one sample in a study of beta chain features in type 1 diabetes. No cognate antigen is known for these TCRs. Notes on the study in general: Type 1 diabetes patients showed a moderate but significant shortening of TCRB CDR3s in all four CD4+ subsets.

cDNA synthesis used the whole RNA isolate, giving expressed TCRB sequences. Some clones are missing from TCRdb's copy, which holds only in-frame ones; the method was immunoSEQ multiplex PCR. The profile covers about 700,000 clones, with around an eighth appearing a single time and approximately 0.022% taken by the ten largest. Sequenced: naive CD4+ T cells from blood. Receptors were obtained from a man aged 18-30 years with type 1 diabetes.

This clone was found a few times. This chain links TRBV28 with TRBJ1-2; no definite D call. V lost 8 bases and J 4 bases, leaving 8 bases between the germline ends. This CDR3 spans 11 amino acids. Germline V lookup: CDR1 MDHEN, CDR2 SYDVKM. The CDR3 DNA sequence: TGTGCCAGCCATTACACCTATGGCTACACCTTC. Translation: CASHYTYGYTF.

Only a few counts were recorded for this clone. The genes are TRBV10-3 and TRBJ2-1; 7 bases map to TRBD2. V shed 5 bases, J shed 5 bases, and the junction held 6 bases outside the gene matches. CDR3 length equals 14 residues. Per germline, CDR1 ENHRY and CDR2 SYGVKD. The CDR3: CAISRLAEDNEQFF. In DNA, the CDR3 is TGTGCCATCAGTAGACTAGCAGAGGACAATGAGCAGTTCTTC.